The rows below give T cell receptor beta chains drawn from one sample of a study of cytomegalovirus exposure and HLA in healthy donors. Data came from immunoSEQ multiplex PCR; TCRdb stores just in-frame clones and leaves some out. This sample yields about 160,000 clones, of which around 76% are seen a single time; about 2% belongs to the top ten. Sequencing was carried out using PBMCs. These receptors all stem from a female donor in good health and CMV-seronegative. Both conserved end residues are part of each CDR3. D genes are given only for firm matches. Expanded clones get a size class; other rows say once, few or many, or leave the size out.

j_call: TRBJ2-1
d_call: TRBD2
v_call: TRBV5-1
clone_size: few
cdr3_nt: TGCGCCAGCAGCACTAGCGGGCTCTCCTACAATGAGCAGTTCTTC
cdr3_aa: CASSTSGLSYNEQFF

j_call: TRBJ1-4
d_call: TRBD1
v_call: TRBV5-1
clone_size: few
cdr3_nt: TGCGCCAGCTCCGACAGGGCATTGAATGAAAAACTGTTTTTT
cdr3_aa: CASSDRALNEKLFF

j_call: TRBJ2-3
d_call: -
v_call: TRBV5-1
clone_size: -
cdr3_nt: TGCGCCAGCAGCCCGCGGCAACTAGGTACTGGAAATACGCAGTATTTT
cdr3_aa: CASSPRQLGTGNTQYF

j_call: TRBJ1-2
d_call: TRBD1
v_call: TRBV30
clone_size: -
cdr3_nt: TGTGCCTGGGGGCCGGACAGGCCGCATATCTATGGCTACACCTTC
cdr3_aa: CAWGPDRPHIYGYTF

j_call: TRBJ1-5
d_call: TRBD1
v_call: TRBV5-6
clone_size: -
cdr3_nt: TGTGCCAGCAGCTTGGCCGGGACAGGGGCGAGTTATAGCAATCAGCCCCAGCATTTT
cdr3_aa: CASSLAGTGASYSNQPQHF

j_call: TRBJ1-1
d_call: -
v_call: TRBV5-1
clone_size: -
cdr3_nt: TGCGCCAGCAGCGAACGACAGACTTTGAACACTGAAGCTTTCTTT
cdr3_aa: CASSERQTLNTEAFF

j_call: TRBJ2-2
d_call: TRBD1
v_call: TRBV19
clone_size: -
cdr3_nt: TGTGCCAGTACGGACAGGAGTAGGCCCGGGGAGCTGTTTTTT
cdr3_aa: CASTDRSRPGELFF

j_call: TRBJ1-1
d_call: -
v_call: TRBV7-9
clone_size: -
cdr3_nt: TGTGCCAGCAGCCAGGTAGGGAACACTGAAGCTTTCTTT
cdr3_aa: CASSQVGNTEAFF

j_call: TRBJ1-2
d_call: -
v_call: TRBV19
clone_size: -
cdr3_nt: TGTGCCAGTAGTAAACAGGACAGAAAAGGATATGGCTACACCTTC
cdr3_aa: CASSKQDRKGYGYTF

j_call: TRBJ1-2
d_call: -
v_call: TRBV19
clone_size: -
cdr3_nt: TGTGCCAGTAGTATCTACCCCCAGGGGAACTATGGCTACACCTTC
cdr3_aa: CASSIYPQGNYGYTF

j_call: TRBJ2-3
d_call: TRBD2
v_call: TRBV5-1
clone_size: -
cdr3_nt: TGCGCCAGCAGCTTGGGAGTAGGAGCGGGAGGTATTAGCACAGATACGCAGTATTTT
cdr3_aa: CASSLGVGAGGISTDTQYF

j_call: TRBJ2-1
d_call: TRBD2
v_call: TRBV9
clone_size: -
cdr3_nt: TGTGCCAGCAGCCCCTCGGGAGGCGTCTCCTACAATGAGCAGTTCTTC
cdr3_aa: CASSPSGGVSYNEQFF

j_call: TRBJ2-1
d_call: TRBD2
v_call: TRBV7-3
clone_size: once
cdr3_nt: TGTGCCAGCAGCCCTAGCGGGGGGGCCTACAATGAGCAGTTCTTC
cdr3_aa: CASSPSGGAYNEQFF

j_call: TRBJ1-3
d_call: -
v_call: TRBV5-1
clone_size: -
cdr3_nt: TGCGCCAGCAGCTTGGACAACTCTGGAAACACCATATATTTT
cdr3_aa: CASSLDNSGNTIYF

j_call: TRBJ2-5
d_call: TRBD2
v_call: TRBV7-9
clone_size: -
cdr3_nt: TGTGCCACGGGTAGCGGGGGGGCCTCCGAGACCCAGTACTTC
cdr3_aa: CATGSGGASETQYF

j_call: TRBJ2-7
d_call: -
v_call: TRBV27
clone_size: -
cdr3_nt: TGTGCCAGCAGTTTAGAAGGTCTCGAGGACGAGCAGTACTTC
cdr3_aa: CASSLEGLEDEQYF

j_call: TRBJ1-2
d_call: -
v_call: TRBV5-4
clone_size: -
cdr3_nt: TGTGCCAGCAGCTTGGCCAGGGGAAACTATGGCTACACCTTC
cdr3_aa: CASSLARGNYGYTF

j_call: TRBJ1-2
d_call: -
v_call: TRBV30
clone_size: -
cdr3_nt: TGTGCCTGGAGTGTAAAATACGGGAGTGGCTACACCTTC
cdr3_aa: CAWSVKYGSGYTF

j_call: TRBJ2-1
d_call: TRBD1
v_call: TRBV7-2
clone_size: few
cdr3_nt: TGTGCCAGCAAGAACAGGGGCGGCTACAATGAGCAGTTCTTC
cdr3_aa: CASKNRGGYNEQFF

j_call: TRBJ2-5
d_call: TRBD1
v_call: TRBV7-9
clone_size: few
cdr3_nt: TGTGCCAGCAGCTGGGGACAGGGGCAAGAGACCCAGTACTTC
cdr3_aa: CASSWGQGQETQYF

j_call: TRBJ2-5
d_call: TRBD2
v_call: TRBV4-2
clone_size: -
cdr3_nt: TGTGCCAGCAGCACCGGACTAGCGGGGGGTGGGGGAGGAGAGACCCAGTACTTC
cdr3_aa: CASSTGLAGGGGGETQYF

j_call: TRBJ2-5
d_call: TRBD1
v_call: TRBV5-4
clone_size: -
cdr3_nt: TGTGCCAGCAGCCAAACCAGGGGCAGGGGGCTAGTGGAGACCCAGTACTTC
cdr3_aa: CASSQTRGRGLVETQYF

j_call: TRBJ2-6
d_call: TRBD2
v_call: TRBV9
clone_size: -
cdr3_nt: TGTGCCAGCAGCGTAGCTTACACCCTAGACTCCGGGGGGTATGGGGCCAACGTCCTGACTTTC
cdr3_aa: CASSVAYTLDSGGYGANVLTF

j_call: TRBJ2-7
d_call: TRBD2
v_call: TRBV19
clone_size: -
cdr3_nt: TGTGCCAGTAGTATAAGTCTAGCGGGGGGCGCCTACGAGCAGTACTTC
cdr3_aa: CASSISLAGGAYEQYF

j_call: TRBJ2-7
d_call: -
v_call: TRBV5-6
clone_size: -
cdr3_nt: TGTGCCAGCAGCTTGGGACTAACCTTCTACGAGCAGTACTTC
cdr3_aa: CASSLGLTFYEQYF

j_call: TRBJ2-5
d_call: TRBD2
v_call: TRBV6-5
clone_size: -
cdr3_nt: TGTGCCAGCACTCGGGGGGGAGAGACCCAGTACTTC
cdr3_aa: CASTRGGETQYF

j_call: TRBJ1-1
d_call: TRBD1
v_call: TRBV9
clone_size: -
cdr3_nt: TGTGCCAGCAGTCTGACAGGGCAAAACACTGAAGCTTTCTTT
cdr3_aa: CASSLTGQNTEAFF

j_call: TRBJ1-5
d_call: TRBD1
v_call: TRBV6-6
clone_size: -
cdr3_nt: TGTGCCAGCAGTTACAGGGGACAGATCCCTGGGCCCCAGCATTTT
cdr3_aa: CASSYRGQIPGPQHF

j_call: TRBJ2-2
d_call: -
v_call: TRBV7-3
clone_size: -
cdr3_nt: TGTGCCAGCAGCAACCACAGGGACACCGGGGAGCTGTTTTTT
cdr3_aa: CASSNHRDTGELFF

j_call: TRBJ1-5
d_call: -
v_call: TRBV2
clone_size: -
cdr3_nt: TGTGCCAGCAGCGTTCTTCGGGGAGGCCAGCCCCAGCATTTT
cdr3_aa: CASSVLRGGQPQHF

j_call: TRBJ1-2
d_call: -
v_call: TRBV2
clone_size: -
cdr3_nt: TGTGCCAGCACCCCACGGGATTTAGCTAACTATGGCTACACCTTC
cdr3_aa: CASTPRDLANYGYTF

j_call: TRBJ1-2
d_call: -
v_call: TRBV19
clone_size: -
cdr3_nt: TGTGCCAGTAGGCTCCCGGGGTCAGATGGCTACACCTTC
cdr3_aa: CASRLPGSDGYTF

j_call: TRBJ2-7
d_call: TRBD1
v_call: TRBV4-1
clone_size: -
cdr3_nt: TGCGCCAGCAGCCCTTTCCAGACAGGGGCCTCGTACGAGCAGTACTTC
cdr3_aa: CASSPFQTGASYEQYF

j_call: TRBJ2-4
d_call: -
v_call: TRBV9
clone_size: -
cdr3_nt: TGTGCCAGCACCGAATCTTGGGGGCAGGGCATTCAGTACTTC
cdr3_aa: CASTESWGQGIQYF

j_call: TRBJ1-4
d_call: TRBD1
v_call: TRBV30
clone_size: -
cdr3_nt: TGTGCCTGGAGCGCCGGGACAGCTAATGAAAAACTGTTTTTT
cdr3_aa: CAWSAGTANEKLFF

j_call: TRBJ1-4
d_call: -
v_call: TRBV7-9
clone_size: -
cdr3_nt: TGTGCCAGCAGCTTAGTGACATCAACTAATGAAAAACTGTTTTTT
cdr3_aa: CASSLVTSTNEKLFF

j_call: TRBJ2-2
d_call: -
v_call: TRBV29-1
clone_size: -
cdr3_nt: TGCAGCGTTGCCTACACCGGGGAGCTGTTTTTT
cdr3_aa: CSVAYTGELFF

j_call: TRBJ1-1
d_call: -
v_call: TRBV30
clone_size: once
cdr3_nt: TGTGCCTGGACCCTCCGAGGGAACACTGAAGCTTTCTTT
cdr3_aa: CAWTLRGNTEAFF

j_call: TRBJ1-4
d_call: -
v_call: TRBV30
clone_size: -
cdr3_nt: TGTGCCTCGGCGGGGGGTGAAAAACTGTTTTTT
cdr3_aa: CASAGGEKLFF

j_call: TRBJ2-5
d_call: -
v_call: TRBV7-3
clone_size: -
cdr3_nt: TGTGCCAGCAGCTTAAGGGGTGGCGCGGGGGAGACCCAGTACTTC
cdr3_aa: CASSLRGGAGETQYF

j_call: TRBJ2-1
d_call: TRBD1
v_call: TRBV29-1
clone_size: -
cdr3_nt: TGCAGCGCAAGGACAGGGTCCTACAATGAGCAGTTCTTC
cdr3_aa: CSARTGSYNEQFF

j_call: TRBJ2-7
d_call: -
v_call: TRBV5-1
clone_size: -
cdr3_nt: TGCGCCAGCAGCTTGGAGGGGGGGCCCTACGAGCAGTACTTC
cdr3_aa: CASSLEGGPYEQYF

j_call: TRBJ2-7
d_call: -
v_call: TRBV6-1
clone_size: once
cdr3_nt: TGTGCCAGCAGTTCGCTCTGGGCAGACTACGAGCAGTACTTC
cdr3_aa: CASSSLWADYEQYF

j_call: TRBJ1-5
d_call: -
v_call: TRBV21-1
clone_size: -
cdr3_nt: TGTGCCAGCAGCAAAAGGGGGACTAACAGGGGGCCCCCGCAGCCCCAGCATTTT
cdr3_aa: CASSKRGTNRGPPQPQHF

j_call: TRBJ2-1
d_call: -
v_call: TRBV19
clone_size: -
cdr3_nt: TGTGCCAGTAGATATTCGAATGAGCAGTTCTTC
cdr3_aa: CASRYSNEQFF

j_call: TRBJ2-1
d_call: -
v_call: TRBV15
clone_size: -
cdr3_nt: TGTGCCACCAGCAAAGAGCAGGGGTCCTACAATGAGCAGTTCTTC
cdr3_aa: CATSKEQGSYNEQFF

j_call: TRBJ2-7
d_call: TRBD1
v_call: TRBV6-1
clone_size: -
cdr3_nt: TGTGCCGTGAGGACAGGGGGGTACGAGCAGTACTTC
cdr3_aa: CAVRTGGYEQYF

j_call: TRBJ2-7
d_call: TRBD2
v_call: TRBV6-1
clone_size: once
cdr3_nt: TGTGCCAGCAGTTCAAGTCACGGGAGGGTCTACGAGCAGTACTTC
cdr3_aa: CASSSSHGRVYEQYF

j_call: TRBJ1-5
d_call: -
v_call: TRBV19
clone_size: few
cdr3_nt: TGTGCCAGTAGTACCCGACTCAATCAGCCCCAGCATTTT
cdr3_aa: CASSTRLNQPQHF

j_call: TRBJ1-5
d_call: TRBD1
v_call: TRBV5-4
clone_size: -
cdr3_nt: TGTGCCAGCAGCCAGGACAGGGACAATCAGCCCCAGCATTTT
cdr3_aa: CASSQDRDNQPQHF

j_call: TRBJ2-7
d_call: TRBD2
v_call: TRBV2
clone_size: medium-sized
cdr3_nt: TGTGCCAGCAAAGAGCGGGAGGTGGCCTACGAGCAGTACTTC
cdr3_aa: CASKEREVAYEQYF

j_call: TRBJ2-7
d_call: -
v_call: TRBV5-1
clone_size: -
cdr3_nt: TGCGCCAGCAGCTTGGACGGACAGACCTACGAGCAGTACTTC
cdr3_aa: CASSLDGQTYEQYF

j_call: TRBJ1-2
d_call: TRBD1
v_call: TRBV19
clone_size: once
cdr3_nt: TGTGCCAGTAGTACAATCCGGACAGGGGACTATGGCTACACCTTC
cdr3_aa: CASSTIRTGDYGYTF

j_call: TRBJ2-1
d_call: TRBD2
v_call: TRBV4-2
clone_size: few
cdr3_nt: TGTGCCAGCAGCCGAGGACTAGCGGACGTTTACAATGAGCAGTTCTTC
cdr3_aa: CASSRGLADVYNEQFF

j_call: TRBJ2-1
d_call: TRBD2
v_call: TRBV14
clone_size: -
cdr3_nt: TGTGCCAGCAGCCCTTGGACTAGCGGGGGGGAATACAATGAGCAGTTCTTC
cdr3_aa: CASSPWTSGGEYNEQFF